The following is a T cell receptor (beta chain) sequence with its context. Its specificity is unknown. This sample was taken from a study of T cells in Graves' hyperthyroidism and ophthalmopathy. Across the study: Prior to any treatment, at the point of initial diagnosis, peripheral blood was collected.

Each diagnosis drew on symptoms, thyroxine, TRAb, thyroid ultrasound and orbital computed tomography findings. The CDR3 covers 15 residues. J lost 8 bases, V lost 3 bases, and 7 bases had no gene match. Germline V gene lookup returns CDR1 MGHRA and CDR2 YSYEKL. RNA transcripts gave rise to amplified TCR beta CDR3 regions. Using the HTBI primer set, a first-round RT-PCR was run on the TCR CDR3. TCRdb recomputed calls from the multiplex PCR reads with MiXCR, one row per CDR3 protein. In the table there are 300,000 to 500,000 distinct CDR3 sequences, about 14% of which are singletons. Points from the study as a whole: Most thyroid clonotypes that were expanded above 0.001 also turned up in blood. Ophthalmopathy was distinguished from stable hyperthyroidism by 13 V-J signatures.

This rearrangement joins TRBV4-1 to TRBJ2-1; 10 nucleotides match TRBD2. The sequenced sample was blood. This TCR came from a man aged 50 to 60 with Graves' ophthalmopathy. The CDR3 spells CASSQSTSGVDEQFF. For the CDR3, the DNA is TGCGCCAGCAGCCAGAGTACTAGCGGGGTGGATGAGCAGTTCTTC.